Following are 25 T cell receptor beta chains from one sample sequenced in a study of shared clonotypes between healthy human individuals. Repertoires were generated with immunoSEQ multiplex PCR, while TCRdb's copy carries only in-frame clones and drops some. The sample yields under 2,500,000 clones, 90% to 97% seen once. The sequenced sample was naive CD4+ T cells sorted from blood. Subset described: CD45RA+ positively selected. These receptors originate from a man in his late teens or twenties in good health.

This clone was seen a single time. V is TRBV19 and J is TRBJ1-5; 7 bases map to TRBD1. Unmatched junction bases numbered 5, after V lost 6 bases and J lost 0 bases. From germline, CDR1 is LNHDA and CDR2 SQIVND (reference sequence). The CDR3 extends over 15 amino acids. CDR3 sequence reads: CASRTGEYSNQPQHF. The CDR3 region has the DNA TGTGCCAGTAGAACAGGGGAGTATAGCAATCAGCCCCAGCATTTT.

This sequence joins TRBV5-5 and TRBJ1-2, with D perhaps matching TRBD1 (5 bases). Germline V lookup: CDR1 SGHKS, CDR2 YYEKEE (reference sequence). The CDR3 covers 15 residues. Trimming pared 4 bases from V and 0 bases from J, leaving 13 bases between. This chain's CDR3 is CASSAWQTANYGYTF. The CDR3 coding sequence is TGTGCCAGCAGCGCCTGGCAGACAGCTAACTATGGCTACACCTTC.

As DNA, the CDR3 is TGTGCCAGCAGCTTATTGGGAGTGAACACCGGGGAGCTGTTTTTT. Translation: CASSLLGVNTGELFF. The gene calls are TRBV7-3 and TRBJ2-2; a possible D gene is TRBD2 (5 bases). With 2 bases removed from V and 1 base from J, the gap between germline ends came to 8 bases. Looked up from germline, CDR1 is SGHTA and CDR2 is FQGTGA. The length of the CDR3 is 15 residues.

The genes are TRBV11-2 and TRBJ2-5; either TRBD1 or TRBD2 may fit D (5 bases each). Germline CDR1 reads SGHAT; CDR2 reads FQNNGV. V lost 5 bases and J lost 1, with 11 bases in between. This CDR3 contains 14 residues. The CDR3 nucleotides read TGTGCCAGCAGCGGCCCGGGACGCCAAGAGACCCAGTACTTC. This encodes CASSGPGRQETQYF.

This clone is a singleton in its sample. The chain links TRBV5-1 to TRBJ2-7; D is undetermined. The CDR3 has 14 amino acids. CDR1 and CDR2 from the germline V gene are SGHRS and YFSETQ. Deletions cut 1 base from V and 6 bases from J, with 14 bases between. CDR3 DNA: TGCGCCAGCAGCTTGATGGCGTCGAAGAGCGAGCAGTACTTC. It yields the protein CASSLMASKSEQYF.

The V gene is TRBV7-2, the J gene TRBJ2-7; TRBD1 aligns across 8 bases. The V segment lost 7 bases and the J segment 3 bases; nucleotides outside the gene matches: 20. The CDR3 loop spans 18 amino acids. Looked up from germline, CDR1 is SGHTA and CDR2 is FQGNSA. CDR3 loop: CASTSAGRGLTYLYEQYF. The CDR3 bases are TGTGCCAGCACCTCGGCTGGCAGGGGGCTTACCTACCTCTACGAGCAGTACTTC.

The chain couples TRBV5-1 to TRBJ2-1; 10 nucleotides agree with TRBD2. Trimming cost V 6 bases and J 3 bases; bases outside gene matches: 18. The germline V gene encodes CDR1 SGHRS and CDR2 YFSETQ. The CDR3 loop spans 19 amino acids. As DNA, the CDR3 is TGCGCCAGCAAACCTGAAGGGCTAGCGGGAGATTGGGACTACAATGAGCAGTTCTTC. Translated, it gives CASKPEGLAGDWDYNEQFF.

The CDR3 spells CSVAVRGDYGYTF. The CDR3 coding sequence is TGCAGCGTAGCCGTACGGGGGGACTATGGCTACACCTTC. The chain carries TRBV29-1 and TRBJ1-2; possibly TRBD1 for D (5 bases). The CDR3 runs 13 residues. Trimming removed 6 bases from V and 3 bases from J, with 14 bases in between. CDR1 and CDR2 from the germline V gene are SQVTM and ANQGSEA.

This clone was detected only once. The chain employs TRBV2 and TRBJ2-1; D is unclear. CDR1 SNHLY and CDR2 FYNNEI come from the germline V gene. V was trimmed by 8 bases and J by 8 bases, leaving 10 bases between them. The CDR3 runs to 11 residues. The CDR3 is CASRMWDEQFF. The CDR3 bases are TGTGCCAGCCGAATGTGGGATGAGCAGTTCTTC.

This chain connects TRBV2 to TRBJ2-4; D gene uncertain. Per germline, CDR1 SNHLY and CDR2 FYNNEI. This CDR3 has 12 residues. The CDR3 region is CSTSLAKNIQYF. Here the CDR3 DNA reads TGTTCCACAAGTCTAGCCAAAAACATTCAGTACTTC.

The genes are TRBV7-6 and TRBJ2-1; D call uncertain. Trimming pared 3 bases from V and 10 bases from J, leaving 10 bases between. The germline CDR1 and CDR2 sequences are SGHVS and FNYEAQ. The CDR3 contains 12 residues. The CDR3 reads CASSFQSGEQFF. CDR3 in DNA: TGTGCCAGCAGCTTCCAGAGTGGCGAGCAGTTCTTC.

J is TRBJ2-1 and V is TRBV18, with 12 bases identical to TRBD2. This CDR3 is 17 amino acids long. Unmatched junction bases numbered 8, after V lost 0 bases and J lost 8 bases. CDR1 and CDR2 (germline): KGHSH, LQKENI. CDR3 loop: CASSPPGRLAGVDEQFF. The CDR3 nucleotides read TGTGCCAGCTCACCACCGGGTCGACTAGCGGGAGTGGATGAGCAGTTCTTC.

The CDR3: CASSVDRLKGYEQYF. CDR3 sequence (DNA): TGTGCCAGCAGTGTCGACAGGCTGAAAGGCTACGAGCAGTACTTC. The chain joins TRBV27 to TRBJ2-7; weak D call: TRBD1 (6 bases). Germline V CDR1 and CDR2: MNHEY, SMNVEV (reference sequence). The V end lost 5 bases, the J end lost 3 bases, and 17 bases lay between the germline ends. This CDR3 region has 15 residues.

V and J are TRBV28 and TRBJ2-1; D tentatively reads TRBD1 or TRBD2 (5 bases each). The ends were cut back, 7 bases at V and 14 bases at J, with 12 bases in the middle. There are 10 residues in the CDR3. The germline V gene has CDR1 MDHEN and CDR2 SYDVKM. CDR3 protein: CASKGDQKFF. CDR3 DNA: TGTGCCAGCAAAGGGGACCAGAAGTTCTTC. The variable domain in full, with the rest retrieved from reference TRBV28 and TRBJ2-1, is DVKVTQSSRYLVKRTGEKVFLECVQDMDHENMFWYRQDPGLGLRLIYFSYDVKMKEKGDIPEGYSVSREKKERFSLILESASTNQTSMYLCASKGDQKFFGPGTRLTVL.

The chain couples TRBV27 to TRBJ2-7; D not resolved. Germline CDR1 MNHEY, CDR2 SMNVEV (reference sequence). CDR3 length: 15 amino acids. V lost 2 bases and J 3 bases, leaving 14 bases between the germline ends. CDR3 sequence (DNA): TGTGCCAGCAGTTTAGCCTCTCCAGGTCACTACGAGCAGTACTTC. Protein sequence: CASSLASPGHYEQYF.

The V gene is TRBV5-1, the J gene TRBJ2-1; D perhaps matches TRBD1 (5 bases). CDR1 and CDR2 from the germline V gene are SGHRS and YFSETQ. Trimming took off 4 bases at V and 5 bases at J, with 10 bases between the two ends. This CDR3 region has 13 residues. CDR3 DNA sequence: TGCGCCAGCAGCCCCAGGGCCAACAATGAGCAGTTCTTC. This encodes CASSPRANNEQFF.

The chain couples TRBV28 to TRBJ2-7; possible D gene TRBD2, 6 bases. CDR3 length equals 14 residues. Germline CDR1 reads MDHEN; CDR2 reads SYDVKM. V dropped 3 bases and J dropped 3 bases, with 12 bases sitting between them. The CDR3: CASSLGLPNYEQYF. The DNA for the CDR3 is TGTGCCAGCAGTTTGGGACTTCCTAACTACGAGCAGTACTTC.

V is TRBV30 and J is TRBJ1-1, with D perhaps matching TRBD1 (6 bases). This CDR3 is 13 amino acids long. Germline CDR1 and CDR2: GTSNPN and SVGIG (reference sequence). V was shortened by 2 bases and J by 3 bases, with 10 bases between the two germline ends. CDR3 region: CAWSRQADTEAFF. DNA for the CDR3: TGTGCCTGGAGTAGACAGGCAGACACTGAAGCTTTCTTT.

The V call is TRBV25-1, the J call TRBJ1-4; D unclear. Deletions cut 2 bases from V and 5 bases from J, with 12 bases between. The CDR3 covers 15 residues. CDR1 is MGHDK and CDR2 is SYGVNS in the germline V gene. In nucleotides, the CDR3 is TGTGCCAGCAGTGAAACAAGACCACAGAATGAAAAACTGTTTTTT. Translated: CASSETRPQNEKLFF.

The chain joins TRBV10-3 to TRBJ2-2, with 14 bases matching TRBD2. Germline CDR1 is ENHRY and CDR2 is SYGVKD. V trimming: 4 bases; J trimming: 6 bases; junction bases outside the gene matches: 4. This CDR3 spans 16 amino acids. CDR3 coding DNA: TGTGCCATCAGTGCGACTAGCGGGGGGGCCGCCGGGGAGCTGTTTTTT. It specifies CAISATSGGAAGELFF.

In the case of this clone: Additional DNA sequences in this sample encode the identical CDR3. This chain connects TRBV5-1 to TRBJ2-3; the D gene is possibly TRBD2 (6 bases). Per the germline V gene, CDR1 is SGHRS and CDR2 is YFSETQ. The V end lost 0 bases, the J end lost 4 bases, and 12 bases lay between the germline ends. CDR3 length: 15 residues. The DNA for the CDR3 is TGCGCCAGCAGCTTGGTGGGGCGGGGAGCAGATACGCAGTATTTT. It specifies CASSLVGRGADTQYF.

The DNA of the CDR3 is TGTGCCAGCAGTGAAAGGGACAGGGGGCGAACAGATACGCAGTATTTT. Protein: CASSERDRGRTDTQYF. The rearrangement joins TRBV6-1 to TRBJ2-3; TRBD1 matches 12 bases. The CDR3 totals 16 residues. Trimming at V came to 2 bases and at J to 3 bases, leaving 3 bases not matched to a gene. Germline V gene lookup returns CDR1 MNHNS and CDR2 SASEGT.

The rearrangement joins TRBV2 to TRBJ1-6; possibly TRBD1 for D (5 bases). Germline loops: CDR1 SNHLY, CDR2 FYNNEI. V gave up 6 bases and J gave up 6 bases, with 12 bases separating them. The CDR3 runs 14 residues. CDR3 residues: CASRATQGNSPLHF. The CDR3 region has the DNA TGTGCCAGCAGGGCTACCCAGGGTAATTCACCCCTCCACTTT.

The chain recombines TRBV25-1 with TRBJ2-1, with no clear D. V was trimmed by 5 bases and J by 7 bases, leaving 15 bases between them. Germline V gene sequence: CDR1 MGHDK, CDR2 SYGVNS. The CDR3 consists of 14 residues. CDR3 DNA: TGTGCCAGCAGTAAGATGGCGGCTCGTAATGAGCAGTTCTTC. Translating it yields CASSKMAARNEQFF. Full variable domain (rest looked up from reference TRBV25-1 and TRBJ2-1): EADIYQTPRYLVIGTGKKITLECSQTMGHDKMYWYQQDPGMELHLIHYSYGVNSTEKGDLSSESTVSRIRTEHFPLTLESARPSHTSQYLCASSKMAARNEQFFGPGTRLTVL.

The gene calls are TRBV9 and TRBJ2-5, with D possibly being TRBD2 (5 bases). The germline gives CDR1 SGDLS, CDR2 YYNGEE. V dropped 4 bases and J dropped 14 bases, with 27 bases sitting between them. This CDR3 is 15 amino acids long. In DNA form, the CDR3 reads TGTGCCAGCAGCCCCCCCACAGAATTATTAGCGCCAGTTTACTTC. It translates to CASSPPTELLAPVYF. The full variable domain, rest sourced from reference TRBV9 and TRBJ2-5, is DSGVTQTPKHLITATGQRVTLRCSPRSGDLSVYWYQQSLDQGLQFLIQYYNGEERAKGNILERFSAQQFPDLHSELNLSSLELGDSALYFCASSPPTELLAPVYFGPGTRLLVL.